Below, 27 T cell receptor beta chains from the same sample are listed, as sequenced in a study of shared clonotypes between healthy human individuals. The data were produced by immunoSEQ multiplex PCR, yet TCRdb's version contains in-frame clones alone and is incomplete. Of some 2,000,000 clones in the sample, approximately 96% were seen once. The sequenced material came from naive CD4+ T cells sorted from blood. Subset given: CD45RA+ positively selected. The receptors come from a man between 18 and 35 years old in good health.

V is TRBV7-2 and J is TRBJ2-1; the match to TRBD2 covers 11 bases. CDR1 SGHTA and CDR2 FQGNSA come from the germline V gene. The CDR3 contains 16 residues. V lost 4 bases and J lost 5; bases outside the gene matches: 7. CDR3 in DNA: TGTGCCAGCAGCTCCTCTAGCGGGAGGCGTCACAATGAGCAGTTCTTC. Amino acids: CASSSSSGRRHNEQFF. Full variable domain (remainder filled in from reference TRBV7-2 and TRBJ2-1): GAGVSQSPSNKVTEKGKDVELRCDPISGHTALYWYRQSLGQGLEFLIYFQGNSAPDKSGLPSDRFSAERTGGSVSTLTIQRTQQEDSAVYLCASSSSSGRRHNEQFFGPGTRLTVL.

Details on this clone: Other DNA sequences in the same sample also yield this CDR3. The chain couples TRBV7-2 to TRBJ1-1; D is unclear. V was shortened by 3 bases and J by 5 bases, with 10 bases between the two germline ends. The germline CDR1 and CDR2 sequences are SGHTA and FQGNSA. The CDR3 totals 13 residues. DNA of the CDR3: TGTGCCAGCAGCTTTCAAGGGAATACTGAAGCTTTCTTT. Translating gives CASSFQGNTEAFF.

The chain carries TRBV6-1 and TRBJ2-7, with D uncertain. This CDR3 has 13 amino acids. V dropped 6 bases and J dropped 1 base, with 10 bases sitting between them. Germline V gene lookup returns CDR1 MNHNS and CDR2 SASEGT. The CDR3 here is CASSGQMSYEQYF. The CDR3 coding sequence is TGTGCCAGCAGCGGCCAGATGTCCTACGAGCAGTACTTC.

This chain connects TRBV6-4 to TRBJ1-4; 10 nucleotides line up with TRBD1. This CDR3 is built from 16 residues. The ends lost 6 bases at V and 5 bases at J; junction bases unmatched: 9. The germline V gene has CDR1 MRHNA and CDR2 SNTAGT. DNA of the CDR3: TGTGCCAGCAGCCCCACGTGGGGACAGGGGAATGAAAAACTGTTTTTT. Translation: CASSPTWGQGNEKLFF.

The chain uses TRBV10-3 and TRBJ2-7, with 9 bases identical to TRBD2. The CDR3 is 12 amino acids. Germline assignment: CDR1 ENHRY and CDR2 SYGVKD. Trimming at V came to 6 bases and at J to 7 bases, leaving 4 bases not matched to a gene. The CDR3 region is CAIRDSGSEQYF. The CDR3 DNA is TGTGCCATCAGGGATAGCGGGAGTGAGCAGTACTTC.

V usage is TRBV10-3 and J usage is TRBJ2-5, with D possibly called TRBD1 or TRBD2 (5 bases each). This CDR3 is built from 15 residues. V was pared by 6 bases and J by 3 bases, with 17 bases between. The germline gives CDR1 ENHRY, CDR2 SYGVKD. The CDR3 DNA reads TGTGCCATCAGATCGTCTGGGGGAATTGAAGAGACCCAGTACTTC. Translating gives CAIRSSGGIEETQYF.

The chain links TRBV7-8 to TRBJ1-2; D is unclear. Germline V CDR1 and CDR2: SGHVS, FQNEAQ. This CDR3 has 17 residues. Trimming left V 3 bases short and J 0 bases short, with 17 bases between. The CDR3 spells CASSFQVTGVPNYGYTF. The CDR3 DNA follows: TGTGCCAGCAGCTTCCAGGTAACTGGGGTCCCTAACTATGGCTACACCTTC.

The rearrangement uses TRBV29-1 and TRBJ2-3; the D gene could be TRBD1 or TRBD2 (5 bases each). V lost 6 bases to trimming and J lost 1 base, with 11 bases between them. The length of the CDR3 is 13 residues. Germline lookup yields CDR1 SQVTM and CDR2 ANQGSEA. The DNA for the CDR3 is TGCAGCGTCCCGGGACCCGGCACAGATACGCAGTATTTT. Protein sequence: CSVPGPGTDTQYF.

This chain links TRBV5-1 with TRBJ2-7, with TRBD1 matching 7 bases. The CDR3 covers 15 residues. V shed 2 bases and J 2 bases; nucleotides not matched to a gene: 7. From germline, CDR1 is SGHRS and CDR2 YFSETQ. CDR3: CASSLARTGPYEQYF. For the CDR3, the DNA is TGCGCCAGCAGCTTAGCGCGGACAGGTCCCTACGAGCAGTACTTC.

This clone was observed once. The chain joins TRBV7-2 to TRBJ2-7; TRBD2 agrees at 11 bases. V lost 3 bases to trimming and J lost 3 bases; unmatched junction nucleotides: 4. Per germline, CDR1 SGHTA and CDR2 FQGNSA. The CDR3 is 15 residues long. In nucleotides, the CDR3 is TGTGCCAGCAGCTTGACAGGACTAGCGGGCTACGAGCAGTACTTC. Translating gives CASSLTGLAGYEQYF. The variable domain in full, with the rest retrieved from reference TRBV7-2 and TRBJ2-7, is GAGVSQSPSNKVTEKGKDVELRCDPISGHTALYWYRQSLGQGLEFLIYFQGNSAPDKSGLPSDRFSAERTGGSVSTLTIQRTQQEDSAVYLCASSLTGLAGYEQYFGPGTRLTVT.

This sequence joins TRBV6-5 and TRBJ2-1; 9 nucleotides agree with TRBD1. Germline CDR1 reads MNHEY; CDR2 reads SVGAGI. This CDR3 region has 15 residues. With 5 bases clipped from V and 7 bases from J, the junction kept 9 bases outside the gene matches. Here the CDR3 DNA reads TGTGCCAGCAGTACACCGGGACAGGGATGGAATGAGCAGTTCTTC. This gives the protein CASSTPGQGWNEQFF.

This clone has only a few counts. The CDR3 loop is CASRTLTVNSPLHF. CDR3 sequence (DNA): TGTGCCAGTAGGACTTTGACAGTGAATTCACCCCTCCACTTT. This chain uses TRBV19 with TRBJ1-6, with a tentative D call TRBD1 (5 bases). Trimming removed 6 bases from V and 7 bases from J, with 13 bases in between. The V gene's germline CDR1 is LNHDA and CDR2 SQIVND (reference sequence). The CDR3 loop spans 14 amino acids.

A single count supports this clone. At the DNA level, this CDR3 is encoded by other sequences in the same sample as well. The rearrangement links TRBV18 to TRBJ2-2; possibly TRBD1 or TRBD2 for D (5 bases each). CDR3 length equals 14 residues. V lost 6 bases and J 3 bases, leaving 11 bases between the germline ends. Germline CDR1 KGHSH, CDR2 LQKENI. The CDR3 DNA reads TGTGCCAGCTCCCGAAGGGGAGACACCGGGGAGCTGTTTTTT. Translating gives CASSRRGDTGELFF.

The V call is TRBV5-6, the J call TRBJ1-1, with a possible D match to TRBD1 (5 bases). CDR3 length: 13 amino acids. V gave up 0 bases and J gave up 10 bases, with 13 bases separating them. CDR1 is SGHDT, CDR2 YYEEEE, per germline. The CDR3 bases are TGTGCCAGCAGCTTGGACGCGGGGACTTCAGCTTTCTTT. As protein: CASSLDAGTSAFF.

This sequence joins TRBV7-2 and TRBJ2-7, with D maybe TRBD1 (6 bases). Per the germline V gene, CDR1 is SGHTA and CDR2 is FQGNSA. The ends were cut back, 1 base at V and 0 bases at J, with 10 bases in the middle. The CDR3 totals 15 residues. The CDR3 loop reads CASSLEGVGSYEQYF. In DNA form, the CDR3 reads TGTGCCAGCAGCTTAGAGGGGGTTGGCTCCTACGAGCAGTACTTC.

The V gene is TRBV29-1, the J gene TRBJ1-4; weak D call: TRBD1 (6 bases). Trimming cost V 3 bases and J 8 bases, with 13 bases left between them. CDR1 SQVTM and CDR2 ANQGSEA come from the germline V gene. There are 13 residues in the CDR3. CDR3 loop: CSVEGRGSEKLFF. The DNA of the CDR3 is TGCAGCGTTGAGGGCAGGGGAAGCGAAAAACTGTTTTTT.

With regard to this clone: Other DNA variants within this sample encode the same CDR3. The chain uses TRBV2 and TRBJ2-2; D ambiguous. The ends were cut back, 3 bases at V and 7 bases at J, with 6 bases in the middle. The CDR3 spans 12 residues. The germline CDR1 and CDR2 sequences are SNHLY and FYNNEI. CDR3 in amino acids: CASSEEIGELFF. The CDR3 nucleotides read TGTGCCAGCAGTGAGGAAATCGGGGAGCTGTTTTTT. The variable domain in full, with the rest retrieved from reference TRBV2 and TRBJ2-2, is EPEVTQTPSHQVTQMGQEVILRCVPISNHLYFYWYRQILGQKVEFLVSFYNNEISEKSEIFDDQFSVERPDGSNFTLKIRSTKLEDSAMYFCASSEEIGELFFGEGSRLTVL.

Regarding this clone: This same CDR3 is encoded by further DNA sequences in the sample. The V gene is TRBV7-9, the J gene TRBJ1-2; maybe TRBD1 (6 bases). V gave up 5 bases and J gave up 5 bases, with 9 bases separating them. The CDR3 is made up of 12 amino acids. Germline V lookup: CDR1 SEHNR, CDR2 FQNEAQ (reference sequence). The CDR3 loop reads CASSPQGYGYTF. The CDR3 DNA reads TGTGCCAGCAGCCCACAGGGATATGGCTACACCTTC.

For this clone: The CDR3 carries no conserved terminal phenylalanine or tryptophan, so it likely arises from a read error. It is unclear where the CDR3 begins or ends on the DNA, so no DNA is shown, and the CDR3 is as TCRdb lists it. This rearrangement joins TRBV30 to TRBJ2-7; the DNA was not used to check the table's D call, TRBD1. Germline CDR1 is GTSNPN and CDR2 is SVGIG (reference sequence). With termini counted, the CDR3 has 13 amino acids. CDR3 in amino acids: CAWSGSPGMHPVL.

The chain is built from TRBV7-3 and TRBJ2-1; possible D gene TRBD1, 6 bases. The V gene lost 1 base and the J gene lost 0 bases, with 10 bases spanning the gap. This CDR3 contains 16 residues. CDR1 SGHTA and CDR2 FQGTGA come from the germline V gene. The chain's CDR3 is CASSLNQGSSYNEQFF. The CDR3 DNA is TGTGCCAGCAGCTTAAATCAGGGGAGCTCCTACAATGAGCAGTTCTTC.

This clone was seen a single time. V is TRBV9 and J is TRBJ1-1; no clear D gene. From germline, CDR1 is SGDLS and CDR2 YYNGEE. The CDR3 sequence is 13 residues long. V was pared by 4 bases and J by 0 bases, with 7 bases between. CDR3 sequence: CASSHSMNTEAFF. CDR3 coding DNA: TGTGCCAGCAGCCACTCAATGAACACTGAAGCTTTCTTT.

The V call is TRBV19, the J call TRBJ2-5, with a tentative D call TRBD2 (5 bases). Per the germline V gene, CDR1 is LNHDA and CDR2 is SQIVND (reference sequence). Trimming took off 5 bases at V and 5 bases at J, with 9 bases between the two ends. There are 12 residues in the CDR3. The DNA for the CDR3 is TGTGCCAGTAGTGCGGGTCTTGAGACCCAGTACTTC. Protein: CASSAGLETQYF.

The chain carries TRBV5-6 and TRBJ1-2, with TRBD1 identical over 9 bases. Germline V CDR1 and CDR2: SGHDT, YYEEEE. The CDR3 has 15 amino acids. V gave up 0 bases and J gave up 3 bases; unmatched junction bases: 3. In DNA, the CDR3 is TGTGCCAGCAGCTTGGAGGACAGGGGTTACTATGGCTACACCTTC. It translates to CASSLEDRGYYGYTF.

The chain has TRBV10-1 and TRBJ2-1; perhaps TRBD2 as D (6 bases). The CDR3 runs 13 residues. The ends were cut back, 9 bases at V and 0 bases at J, with 9 bases in the middle. Germline CDR1 WNHNN, CDR2 SYGVQD (reference sequence). CDR3 sequence: CASSGHSYNEQFF. CDR3 sequence (DNA): TGCGCCAGTAGCGGTCACTCCTACAATGAGCAGTTCTTC.

The V gene is TRBV10-3, the J gene TRBJ1-3; no firm D call. Germline loops: CDR1 ENHRY, CDR2 SYGVKD. CDR3 size: 17 residues. The V gene lost 2 bases and the J gene lost 0 bases, with 14 bases spanning the gap. The CDR3, as DNA: TGTGCCATCAGTGAGGGGGTGGGAGGAAGCTCTGGAAACACCATATATTTT. It specifies CAISEGVGGSSGNTIYF.

The J gene is TRBJ1-2, the V gene TRBV7-2, with 9 nucleotides matching TRBD1. The CDR3 contains 13 residues. V dropped 5 bases and J dropped 8; count of bases not matched to a gene: 6. Germline V gene sequence: CDR1 SGHTA, CDR2 FQGNSA. CDR3 bases: TGTGCCAGCAGCCGAGACAGGGGGGAAGGCTACACCTTC. Translation: CASSRDRGEGYTF. Complete variable domain (other parts from reference TRBV7-2 and TRBJ1-2): GAGVSQSPSNKVTEKGKDVELRCDPISGHTALYWYRQSLGQGLEFLIYFQGNSAPDKSGLPSDRFSAERTGGSVSTLTIQRTQQEDSAVYLCASSRDRGEGYTFGSGTRLTVV.

The rearrangement links TRBV6-5 to TRBJ2-7; 10 bases fit TRBD1. CDR1 and CDR2 from the germline V gene are MNHEY and SVGAGI. The CDR3 totals 15 residues. V trimming: 4 bases; J trimming: 6 bases; junction bases outside the gene matches: 9. CDR3 in DNA: TGTGCCAGCAGTTGGACAGGGGGTATTGAAAGCGAGCAGTACTTC. It is translated as CASSWTGGIESEQYF.